The 21 T cell receptor beta chains below were found in one sample sequenced in a study of cytomegalovirus exposure and HLA in healthy donors. PCR primers comprised 60 Vbeta and 13 Jbeta primers. Measured with immunoSEQ multiplex PCR; TCRdb has only the in-frame clones, and not every one. Found here are 150,000 to 200,000 clones, roughly 80% of them singletons; the top ten hold 1.4%. Sequenced: PBMCs. These receptors were collected from a male donor in good health and CMV-seronegative.

The chain couples TRBV2 to TRBJ1-3; no reliable D call. V was cut by 7 bases and J by 0 bases, with 7 bases left in between. The CDR3 sequence is 13 residues long. Per the germline V gene, CDR1 is SNHLY and CDR2 is FYNNEI. The CDR3 spells CASKRDSGNTIYF. In DNA, the CDR3 is TGTGCCAGCAAGAGAGACTCTGGAAACACCATATATTTT.

The chain employs TRBV6-5 and TRBJ2-5, with 12 bases fitting TRBD2. V shed 7 bases and J 1 base; nucleotides not matched to a gene: 4. Germline CDR1 and CDR2: MNHEY and SVGAGI. The CDR3 runs to 15 residues. CDR3 DNA: TGTGCCAGCAAAGAACTAGCGGGAGGCCAAGAGACCCAGTACTTC. This encodes CASKELAGGQETQYF.

Only one count was recorded for this clone. The chain uses TRBV7-6 and TRBJ2-1; TRBD2 agrees at 11 bases. From germline, CDR1 is SGHVS and CDR2 FNYEAQ. V trimming: 3 bases; J trimming: 8 bases; junction bases outside the gene matches: 6. This CDR3 is built from 15 residues. The CDR3 loop reads CASSFLAGGPDEQFF. The CDR3 bases are TGTGCCAGCAGCTTCTTAGCGGGGGGGCCGGATGAGCAGTTCTTC.

V and J are TRBV27 and TRBJ1-1, with D unclear. V was pared by 0 bases and J by 4 bases, with 9 bases between. Germline V gene sequence: CDR1 MNHEY, CDR2 SMNVEV (reference sequence). CDR3 size: 14 residues. The CDR3 sequence: CASSLSTVGTEAFF. CDR3 bases: TGTGCCAGCAGTTTATCCACAGTGGGCACTGAAGCTTTCTTT.

The CDR3 nucleotides are TGCGCCAGCAGCTTGTCTGCCGGGACACCCTATGGCTACACCTTC. Protein: CASSLSAGTPYGYTF. J is TRBJ1-2 and V is TRBV5-1, with a weak D call TRBD1 (6 bases). Germline CDR1 and CDR2: SGHRS and YFSETQ. Trimming stripped 1 base from V and 4 bases from J, with 14 bases between. The CDR3 covers 15 residues.

The chain couples TRBV11-2 to TRBJ1-5; D remains ambiguous. Trimming took off 5 bases at V and 5 bases at J, with 10 bases between the two ends. Germline CDR1 and CDR2: SGHAT and FQNNGV. The length of the CDR3 is 13 residues. In DNA, the CDR3 is TGTGCCAGCAGCCGAGATAACTATCAGCCCCAGCATTTT. Protein product: CASSRDNYQPQHF.

The chain joins TRBV5-1 to TRBJ2-7, with D perhaps TRBD1 (6 bases). The V gene's germline CDR1 is SGHRS and CDR2 YFSETQ. The length of the CDR3 is 14 residues. Trimming left V 0 bases short and J 2 bases short, with 9 bases between. The CDR3 sequence: CASSLDGQPYEQYF. For the CDR3, the DNA is TGCGCCAGCAGCTTGGACGGACAGCCCTACGAGCAGTACTTC.

This clone has just one count. The V call is TRBV28, the J call TRBJ2-7, with D perhaps TRBD2 (6 bases). The CDR3 totals 16 residues. Trimming took 5 bases from V and 3 from J, leaving 20 bases between them. CDR1 MDHEN and CDR2 SYDVKM come from the germline V gene. CDR3 region: CASSGTAGRIFYEQYF. The CDR3 region has the DNA TGTGCCAGCAGTGGGACGGCGGGACGGATCTTCTACGAGCAGTACTTC.

This clone was recorded once. The chain employs TRBV5-1 and TRBJ1-2, with TRBD1 identical over 7 bases. Germline V gene sequence: CDR1 SGHRS, CDR2 YFSETQ. There are 14 residues in the CDR3. V shed 4 bases, J shed 1 base, and the junction held 4 bases outside the gene matches. The CDR3 bases are TGCGCCAGCAGCGGAGCAGGGGGTAACTATGGCTACACCTTC. Its translation is CASSGAGGNYGYTF. The whole variable domain, remainder taken from reference TRBV5-1 and TRBJ1-2, is KAGVTQTPRYLIKTRGQQVTLSCSPISGHRSVSWYQQTPGQGLQFLFEYFSETQRNKGNFPGRFSGRQFSNSRSEMNVSTLELGDSALYLCASSGAGGNYGYTFGSGTRLTVV.

V and J are TRBV29-1 and TRBJ2-1, with D possibly being TRBD2 (5 bases). The CDR3 sequence is 13 residues long. Germline CDR1 and CDR2: SQVTM and ANQGSEA. V lost 0 bases to trimming and J lost 3 bases, with 6 bases between them. CDR3 loop: CSVEERVYNEQFF. The CDR3 DNA follows: TGCAGCGTTGAAGAGCGGGTCTACAATGAGCAGTTCTTC.

The rearrangement uses TRBV11-2 and TRBJ2-1; D remains ambiguous. V shed 3 bases and J shed 0 bases, with 9 bases lying between them. Germline V gene sequence: CDR1 SGHAT, CDR2 FQNNGV. CDR3 length equals 15 residues. This chain's CDR3 is CASSFGGTSYNEQFF. The DNA for the CDR3 is TGTGCCAGCAGCTTTGGCGGCACCTCCTACAATGAGCAGTTCTTC.

This clone was observed once. CDR3: CASSRTSGYNEQFF. The CDR3 DNA follows: TGTGCCAGCAGCCGGACTAGCGGTTACAATGAGCAGTTCTTC. The chain couples TRBV7-9 to TRBJ2-1; 10 bases agree with TRBD2. Trimming at V came to 5 bases and at J to 4 bases, leaving 2 bases not matched to a gene. The length of the CDR3 is 14 residues. Germline assignment: CDR1 SEHNR and CDR2 FQNEAQ (reference sequence).

CDR3 sequence (DNA): TGTGCCAGCACCCTGACTAGCGGGGAAACTGGCGAGCAGTACTTC. Residues: CASTLTSGETGEQYF. The chain is built from TRBV5-4 and TRBJ2-5, with TRBD2 matching over 11 bases. The J call may be in error: the DNA end matches TRBJ2-7 better. Germline V gene sequence: CDR1 SGHNT, CDR2 YYREEE (reference sequence). The CDR3 has 15 residues.

V usage is TRBV11-1 and J usage is TRBJ1-5, with 10 bases lining up with TRBD1. Germline CDR1 and CDR2: SGHAT and FQDESV (reference sequence). After removal of 7 bases from V and 5 bases from J, the junction contained 8 bases not matched to a gene. The CDR3 extends over 15 amino acids. The CDR3 coding sequence is TGTGCCAGCATTAGGGACAGGGGCGCTGATCAGCCCCAGCATTTT. Translated: CASIRDRGADQPQHF.

The chain employs TRBV4-2 and TRBJ1-5, with TRBD1 as a possible D gene (6 bases). Between the trimmed V and J ends, which lost 1 base and 5 bases, there was a span of 12 bases. The CDR3 covers 15 residues. Germline V gene sequence: CDR1 LGHNA, CDR2 YNFKEQ. In nucleotides, the CDR3 is TGTGCCAGCAGCCAAGCGGACAGTTTAGATCAGCCCCAGCATTTT. This codes for CASSQADSLDQPQHF.

This chain uses TRBV6-5 with TRBJ2-3; no clear D. Germline CDR1 is MNHEY and CDR2 is SVGAGI. V gave up 2 bases and J gave up 4 bases, with 10 bases separating them. This CDR3 has 14 residues. The CDR3 region is CASSYQTPSDTQYF. The CDR3, as DNA: TGTGCCAGCAGTTACCAGACTCCGTCAGATACGCAGTATTTT.

The chain has TRBV4-2 and TRBJ2-5; 7 bases match TRBD2. With 4 bases clipped from V and 0 bases from J, the junction kept 5 bases outside the gene matches. CDR1 and CDR2 from the germline V gene are LGHNA and YNFKEQ. The CDR3 contains 15 residues. The CDR3 here is CASSPGTTDQETQYF. For the CDR3, the DNA is TGTGCCAGCAGCCCTGGGACTACCGACCAAGAGACCCAGTACTTC.

The gene calls are TRBV4-2 and TRBJ2-3; maybe TRBD1 (6 bases). Trimming shortened V by 0 bases and J by 5 bases, and 15 bases separated the two germline ends. Germline assignment: CDR1 LGHNA and CDR2 YNFKEQ. The CDR3 has 16 amino acids. The CDR3 is CASSQDPPAGEDTQYF. The DNA for the CDR3 is TGTGCCAGCAGCCAAGATCCTCCTGCAGGGGAAGATACGCAGTATTTT.

The chain links TRBV5-1 to TRBJ1-1; tentatively, D is TRBD1 (5 bases). Trimming shortened V by 0 bases and J by 3 bases, and 12 bases separated the two germline ends. Germline V gene data show CDR1 as SGHRS and CDR2 as YFSETQ. This CDR3 has 15 amino acids. CDR3 bases: TGCGCCAGCAGCTTGGTTCGGGGGGTTGACACTGAAGCTTTCTTT. Translating it yields CASSLVRGVDTEAFF.

The V call is TRBV6-1, the J call TRBJ2-1; D ambiguous. Deletions cut 4 bases from V and 6 bases from J, with 4 bases between. The CDR3 consists of 11 residues. The germline CDR1 and CDR2 sequences are MNHNS and SASEGT. CDR3 coding DNA: TGTGCCAGCAGTGTGAGCAATGAGCAGTTCTTC. Protein: CASSVSNEQFF.

This clone came up a few times. The chain employs TRBV7-3 and TRBJ2-2; D possibly corresponds to TRBD1 (6 bases). Germline assignment: CDR1 SGHTA and CDR2 FQGTGA. The CDR3 is 15 amino acids. Trimming stripped 2 bases from V and 4 bases from J, with 11 bases between. The CDR3 DNA reads TGTGCCAGCAGCTTAGAGAGACAGGCCACCGGGGAGCTGTTTTTT. It encodes CASSLERQATGELFF.